One and the same sample provided the 27 T cell receptor beta chains below, sequenced in a study of T cell repertoires in cytomegalovirus infection. A single record per CDR3 protein comes from TCRdb applying MiXCR to the reads. The sample has approximately 190,000 distinct CDR3 sequences; roughly 27% are singletons. Material: PBMCs. These receptor sequences come from a human donor in good health (CMV status not recorded). Some clones in this sample may be carry-over from other donors' samples.

This clonotype turned up a few times. The chain recombines TRBV7-8 with TRBJ1-1; D gene uncertain. In germline, CDR1 is SGHVS, CDR2 FQNEAQ. This CDR3 is built from 12 residues. Trimming took off 7 bases at V and 2 bases at J, with 8 bases between the two ends. The CDR3: CASTSGNTEAFF. CDR3 nucleotide sequence: TGTGCCAGCACCTCTGGAAACACTGAAGCTTTCTTT.

This clonotype was recorded a few times. This rearrangement joins TRBV29-1 to TRBJ2-1; TRBD1 matches at 10 bases. Germline V gives CDR1 SQVTM, CDR2 ANQGSEA. V shed 0 bases, J shed 1 base, and the junction held 3 bases outside the gene matches. CDR3 length: 16 residues. CDR3 sequence (DNA): TGCAGCGTTGAAGACGGGACAGGGGTATCCTACAATGAGCAGTTCTTC. This sequence encodes CSVEDGTGVSYNEQFF.

The rearrangement links TRBV29-1 to TRBJ2-7; TRBD1 is a possible D gene (6 bases). CDR3 length: 11 residues. V shed 7 bases and J shed 3 bases, with 10 bases lying between them. Germline assignment: CDR1 SQVTM and CDR2 ANQGSEA. The CDR3, as DNA: TGCAGCGCTATACAGGGCTACGAGCAGTACTTC. As protein: CSAIQGYEQYF.

The sample holds a few counts of this clonotype. The chain carries TRBV20-1 and TRBJ2-3, with 8 bases that match TRBD2. V was pared by 5 bases and J by 4 bases, with 11 bases of the junction left unmatched. Germline V CDR1 and CDR2: DFQATT, SNEGSKA (reference sequence). The CDR3 extends over 15 amino acids. Here the CDR3 reads CSAPIGAGAADTQYF. CDR3 bases: TGCAGTGCTCCTATTGGAGCGGGGGCGGCAGATACGCAGTATTTT.

In its sample, this clonotype was seen a few times. The CDR3 DNA sequence: TGTGCCAGCAGCTTAGGGACAGGGCAAGAGACCCAGTACTTC. The encoded protein is CASSLGTGQETQYF. The chain carries TRBV7-6 and TRBJ2-5; the match to TRBD1 covers 8 bases. V shed 1 base, J shed 2 bases, and the junction held 0 bases outside the gene matches. There are 14 residues in the CDR3. CDR1 is SGHVS, CDR2 FNYEAQ, per germline. Full variable domain (remainder filled in from reference TRBV7-6 and TRBJ2-5): GAGVSQSPRYKVTKRGQDVALRCDPISGHVSLYWYRQALGQGPEFLTYFNYEAQQDKSGLPNDRFSAERPEGSISTLTIQRTEQRDSAMYRCASSLGTGQETQYFGPGTRLLVL.

This clonotype was seen repeatedly, ten times or more. This chain joins TRBV7-3 and TRBJ1-3; the D is unclear. Germline V gene lookup returns CDR1 SGHTA and CDR2 FQGTGA. This CDR3 is 15 amino acids long. V lost 6 bases and J 0 bases, leaving 12 bases between the germline ends. CDR3 amino acids: CASSPSGGSGNTIYF. CDR3 nucleotides: TGTGCCAGCAGTCCATCAGGAGGCTCTGGAAACACCATATATTTT. Full variable domain (rest looked up from reference TRBV7-3 and TRBJ1-3): GAGVSQTPSNKVTEKGKYVELRCDPISGHTALYWYRQSLGQGPEFLIYFQGTGAADDSGLPNDRFFAVRPEGSVSTLKIQRTERGDSAVYLCASSPSGGSGNTIYFGEGSWLTVV.

A few counts support this clonotype. The chain is built from TRBV29-1 and TRBJ2-3; weak D call: TRBD1 (6 bases). Germline loops: CDR1 SQVTM, CDR2 ANQGSEA. The CDR3 is made up of 13 amino acids. V lost 8 bases, J lost 0 bases, and 12 bases lay in between. The CDR3 is CSSGTPSTDTQYF. For the CDR3, the DNA is TGCAGCTCCGGGACACCTAGCACAGATACGCAGTATTTT.

This chain links TRBV20-1 with TRBJ2-5; D tentatively fits TRBD1 or TRBD2 (5 bases each). Trimming shortened V by 5 bases and J by 1 base, and 17 bases separated the two germline ends. The CDR3 consists of 15 residues. Germline V gives CDR1 DFQATT, CDR2 SNEGSKA (reference sequence). CDR3 DNA: TGCAGTGCTCCCGGCCGGGGCGGGTTCCAAGAGACCCAGTACTTC. It encodes CSAPGRGGFQETQYF.

V and J are TRBV5-1 and TRBJ1-2, with D unresolved. V gave up 1 base and J gave up 2 bases, with 9 bases separating them. The CDR3 extends over 14 amino acids. Germline CDR1 reads SGHRS; CDR2 reads YFSETQ. CDR3 residues: CASSLNRANYGYTF. CDR3 DNA sequence: TGCGCCAGCAGCTTGAATAGGGCGAACTATGGCTACACCTTC.

The chain couples TRBV12-3 or TRBV12-4 to TRBJ2-3; no clear D gene. The CDR3 extends over 11 amino acids. V dropped 4 bases and J dropped 6 bases, with 5 bases sitting between them. The CDR3 is CASSSPDTQYF. CDR3 coding DNA: TGTGCCAGCAGTTCCCCGGATACGCAGTATTTT.

The rearrangement uses TRBV12-3 or TRBV12-4 and TRBJ1-2, with 7 positions matching TRBD1. V shed 6 bases and J 8 bases; nucleotides not matched to a gene: 9. There are 13 residues in the CDR3. The CDR3 loop is CASSRQGSSGYTF. The CDR3, as DNA: TGTGCCAGCAGCCGACAGGGTTCTAGCGGCTACACCTTC.

This clonotype has only a few counts. The rearrangement uses TRBV5-8 and TRBJ2-3; D gene uncertain. The germline CDR1 and CDR2 sequences are SGHTS and YDEGEE. This CDR3 has 16 amino acids. The V end was cut by 1 base, the J end by 0 bases, with 12 bases between. The CDR3 reads CASSLIWPASTDTQYF. The CDR3, as DNA: TGTGCCAGCAGCTTGATCTGGCCAGCTAGCACAGATACGCAGTATTTT.

CDR3 region: CSVSQGPEQFF. CDR3 bases: TGCAGCGTTTCACAGGGTCCTGAGCAGTTCTTC. This chain joins TRBV29-1 and TRBJ2-1; tentative D call: TRBD1 (6 bases). The CDR3 consists of 11 residues. Per germline, CDR1 SQVTM and CDR2 ANQGSEA. The V and J ends lost 5 bases and 9 bases respectively, with 11 bases between them.

The V call is TRBV4-3, the J call TRBJ2-3; possible D gene TRBD2, 5 bases. The V end was cut by 8 bases, the J end by 0 bases, with 15 bases between. The CDR3 covers 15 residues. Germline V gene lookup returns CDR1 LGHNA and CDR2 YSLEER. The CDR3 here is CASAEGPTSTDTQYF. The DNA for the CDR3 is TGCGCCAGCGCAGAGGGCCCCACGAGCACAGATACGCAGTATTTT.

V and J are TRBV14 and TRBJ1-1; unclear D gene. The CDR3 extends over 11 amino acids. Looked up from germline, CDR1 is SGHDN and CDR2 is FVKESK. V gave up 3 bases and J gave up 10 bases, with 9 bases separating them. In DNA, the CDR3 is TGTGCCAGCAGCCATAACCGCGTAGCTTTCTTT. Translating it yields CASSHNRVAFF.

In this sample, this clonotype turned up a few times. The chain carries TRBV5-1 and TRBJ2-2; TRBD1 matches at 8 bases. This CDR3 region has 19 residues. Germline lookup yields CDR1 SGHRS and CDR2 YFSETQ. Trimming took 0 bases from V and 5 from J; bases not matched to a gene: 15. CDR3 residues: CASSLDSGDRTIGTGELFF. Here the CDR3 DNA reads TGCGCCAGCAGCTTGGATTCGGGGGACAGGACGATTGGTACCGGGGAGCTGTTTTTT.

In its sample, this clonotype was seen a few times. This rearrangement joins TRBV29-1 to TRBJ1-1, with 7 bases fitting TRBD1. CDR3 length: 12 amino acids. Per germline, CDR1 SQVTM and CDR2 ANQGSEA. V lost 8 bases to trimming and J lost 4 bases; unmatched junction nucleotides: 7. CDR3 in amino acids: CSIATGSTEAFF. The CDR3 nucleotides are TGCAGCATTGCGACAGGGAGCACTGAAGCTTTCTTT.

CDR3: CASSVVSRGDYNEQFF. The DNA for the CDR3 is TGTGCCAGCAGCGTAGTATCTAGGGGGGACTACAATGAGCAGTTCTTC. The rearrangement joins TRBV9 to TRBJ2-1; tentatively, D is TRBD1 or TRBD2 (6 bases each). This CDR3 is 16 amino acids long. Between the trimmed V and J ends, which lost 0 bases and 3 bases, there was a span of 13 bases. Germline CDR1 reads SGDLS; CDR2 reads YYNGEE.

A few counts support this clonotype. The rearrangement joins TRBV18 to TRBJ2-5, with 8 nucleotides matching TRBD2. Germline trimming cut 2 bases from V and 2 bases from J; bases unmatched to any gene: 7. The germline V gene encodes CDR1 KGHSH and CDR2 LQKENI. The CDR3 runs 16 residues. The DNA of the CDR3 is TGTGCCAGCTCACCAATGAGCGGGGGCCTACAAGAGACCCAGTACTTC. Protein product: CASSPMSGGLQETQYF.

This chain connects TRBV6-8 to TRBJ1-3; no clear D. Germline CDR1 reads MNHGY; CDR2 reads SAAAGT. The CDR3 spans 13 residues. Trimming removed 7 bases from V and 2 bases from J, with 9 bases in between. The CDR3 DNA sequence: TGTGCCAGCAAGGAGGTGACTGGAAACACCATATATTTT. Translation gives CASKEVTGNTIYF.

The sample holds a few counts of this clonotype. The chain couples TRBV10-3 to TRBJ2-3, with TRBD2 matching 8 bases. This CDR3 has 14 residues. The J segment lost 2 bases and the V segment lost 4 bases, leaving 2 bases of the junction unmatched. Looked up from germline, CDR1 is ENHRY and CDR2 is SYGVKD. CDR3 nucleotide sequence: TGTGCCATCAGTGCGGGGGGGATCACAGATACGCAGTATTTT. Amino acids: CAISAGGITDTQYF.

There are many counts of this clonotype. The rearrangement uses TRBV4-1 and TRBJ2-1; the D gene could be TRBD1 or TRBD2 (5 bases each). Germline V gene data show CDR1 as MGHRA and CDR2 as YSYEKL. The ends were cut back, 3 bases at V and 5 bases at J, with 20 bases in the middle. The CDR3 length is 17 residues. The chain's CDR3 is CASSHANPGRGNNEQFF. CDR3 sequence (DNA): TGCGCCAGCAGCCACGCCAATCCAGGGAGAGGAAACAATGAGCAGTTCTTC.

The genes are TRBV29-1 and TRBJ1-5, with a tentative D call TRBD1 (6 bases). The CDR3 is 13 residues long. Deletions cut 6 bases from V and 6 bases from J, with 15 bases between. Germline-derived CDR1 and CDR2 are SQVTM and ANQGSEA. DNA for the CDR3: TGCAGCGTAAGAACAGGGATGGGTCAGCCCCAGCATTTT. It encodes CSVRTGMGQPQHF. The variable domain in full, completed from reference TRBV29-1 and TRBJ1-5, reads SAVISQKPSRDICQRGTSLTIQCQVDSQVTMMFWYRQQPGQSLTLIATANQGSEATYESGFVIDKFPISRPNLTFSTLTVSNMSPEDSSIYLCSVRTGMGQPQHFGDGTRLSIL.

CDR3 region: CASSLTTGNQPQHF. The CDR3, as DNA: TGTGCCAGCAGCTTAACAACCGGCAATCAGCCCCAGCATTTT. The chain recombines TRBV7-8 with TRBJ1-5; D unresolved. This CDR3 region has 14 residues. Germline V CDR1 and CDR2: SGHVS, FQNEAQ. Trimming removed 2 bases from V and 2 bases from J, with 7 bases in between.

This chain connects TRBV6-1 to TRBJ1-5, with 10 positions matching TRBD1. In germline, CDR1 is MNHNS, CDR2 SASEGT. The CDR3 length is 16 residues. Trimming cost V 6 bases and J 4 bases; bases outside gene matches: 9. CDR3 region: CASRAPGQGLNQPQHF. CDR3 nucleotide sequence: TGTGCCAGCAGGGCCCCGGGACAGGGGCTTAATCAGCCCCAGCATTTT.

In its sample, this clonotype was seen a few times. CDR3 protein: CASSLQGGTGKLFF. The CDR3, as DNA: TGTGCCAGTAGCCTCCAGGGAGGGACCGGAAAACTGTTTTTT. The chain employs TRBV19 and TRBJ1-4; a weak D match, TRBD1 (5 bases). The germline V and J ends were trimmed by 6 bases and 10 bases, with 18 bases remaining between them. The CDR3 loop spans 14 amino acids. Germline V lookup: CDR1 LNHDA, CDR2 SQIVND (reference sequence).

This clonotype has only a few counts. The rearrangement links TRBV7-8 to TRBJ1-2; D is ambiguous. V gave up 4 bases and J gave up 4 bases, with 16 bases separating them. There are 15 residues in the CDR3. Germline-derived CDR1 and CDR2 are SGHVS and FQNEAQ. CDR3 loop: CASSSPTEGSYGYTF. For the CDR3, the DNA is TGTGCCAGCAGCTCCCCAACTGAGGGATCCTATGGCTACACCTTC.